Below, one TCR beta chain is given with its context. It has no known antigen specificity. Base-call qualities are not available, and no considerably larger clone is one nucleotide away. Preparation of the library involved the immunoSEQ multiplex PCR assay. For the multiplex PCR, a mixture combining 60 forward primers for TCR Vbeta segments and 13 reverse primers for TCR Jbeta segments was used. Amplification of the CDR3 region of rearranged TCR beta genes was performed with a multiplex PCR assay on genomic DNA. Amplified TCR beta libraries were sequenced as 87-base-pair reads on the Illumina HiSeq System. Per the source publication's procedure: A later analysis tallied around 82 million unique TCR beta chains across the 666 repertoires, and some 10 million of those chains were shared by two or more donors. To remove PCR and sequencing errors, raw reads were error-corrected and collapsed into unique sequences using a nearest-neighbor algorithm that merged closely related sequences. V, D and J gene segments were assigned by aligning CDR3 sequences to IMGT reference sequences. Each retained sequence needed at least a six-nucleotide match to both a V gene segment and a J gene segment. Rearrangements were called productive when the CDR3 lacked stop codons and stayed in frame with V and J; all others were non-productive. CDR3 was defined according to IMGT convention as the region running from the second conserved V-encoded cysteine to the conserved J-encoded phenylalanine. The earlier analysis of roughly 590 of the donors excluded sequences that lacked an unambiguous match to a single V gene segment. An earlier analysis of over 450 of the donors classified V segments as functional when productive rearrangements were above 56.7% and as segregating when the standard deviation between donors was above 5%. A statistical classification framework was built for diagnosing cytomegalovirus status from the catalog of TCR beta chain sequences. In a later analysis, TCR nucleotide sequences were compared against IMGT/GENE-DB human TR gene sequences so that V and J genes could be assigned. In a later analysis, CDR3 sequences and most-parsimonious VDJ recombination scenarios were assigned using the TCRdist pipeline. In a later analysis, every TCR beta chain was defined by the combination of its CDR3 amino acid sequence and its V-gene family, and reads without a unique V-gene family were dropped. A later analysis removed roughly 590 highly shared, low-generation-probability nucleotide sequences to deal with suspected cross-contamination and a sequencing artifact. A later analysis calculated a clonal expansion index for each public chain from normalized within-repertoire ranks of inferred template counts. In a later analysis, generation probabilities were computed using a VDJ recombination model fitted to out-of-frame rearrangements, and the results were checked against IGoR. Hypergeometric tests were used in a later analysis to score TCR-TCR, TCR-HLA and TCR-CMV co-occurrence, with a repertoire-size bias correction applied to the TCR pairs. A later analysis estimated false discovery rates by permuting HLA or CMV assignments 20 times. In a later analysis, co-occurring TCRs were grouped using DBSCAN, with TCRdist sequence similarity added in when clustering inside HLA-allele-positive subsets. Co-occurrence clustering excluded repertoires with fewer than 30,000 or more than 120,000 public chains, plus five with anomalous nucleotide sharing. TCRdb stores this immuneACCESS table with in-frame sequences only. Part of the clones is absent; in the studies checked, under half of the shortfall reflects unresolved V genes, and no reason is known for the rest. Clone size and the V and J calls come from that table; the DNA yielded D and trimming. The sample data list about 150,000 clones, and roughly four fifths of these were observed just once. Approximately 3% of the sample rests with the top ten.

CDR1 and CDR2 (SNHLY, FYNNEI) derive from the germline V gene. The CDR3 has 17 amino acids, counting the end cysteine and phenylalanine. Only the CDR3 DNA is retained, 51 bases long and in frame from the first base. V is pruned by 7 bases and J by 1 base, leaving 13 bases of the junction without a gene match. The cohort was made up of several hundred healthy bone marrow donors. All cohort members were sampled while nominally healthy, although unrecorded immune exposures were likely present. The donor tested CMV seronegative, placing the donor among the 350 or so seronegative members of the cohort. A peripheral blood sample was collected from each donor, and TCR beta sequencing was performed on peripheral blood mononuclear cells. The Qiagen DNeasy Blood Extraction Kit was used to extract genomic DNA from the blood cell samples. This sample is drawn from a study of cytomegalovirus exposure and HLA in healthy donors (dated by TCRdb to about 2017). In terms of the full investigation: An earlier analysis of some 500 of the donors reported approximately 270 Gb of sequence data and some 120 million unique TCR beta sequences from about 200 million T cells. Approximately 300 gigabases of sequencing data and tens of millions of unique TCR sequences were included in an early release covering around 650 HLA-typed donors. Of the roughly 400 genotyped donors, 65% to 90% were placed in the genetic ancestry cluster associated with self-reported Caucasian donors. The aim of the study was to test whether cataloging public T cell receptors could identify signatures of past pathogen exposure. The T cell repertoires of around 730 subjects were profiled by immunosequencing and related to cytomegalovirus serostatus. In addition to the first cohort of roughly 670 subjects, a separate validation cohort of around 110 different subjects was used. The study combined high-throughput TCR immunosequencing, statistical association of individual TCRs with disease status, and machine learning to predict cytomegalovirus infection status. In a later analysis, previously published TCR beta repertoires from 550 to 700 donors were re-analyzed and high-resolution HLA genotyping was added so that TCR occurrence patterns could be studied. Rather than drawing on any new phenotypic data, the later analysis identified candidate immune exposures from TCR beta sequences and the way those sequences occurred across donors. In an earlier analysis of 587 of the donors, high-throughput TCR beta sequencing was used to judge whether each TCR beta V gene segment behaved as functional or pseudogenic. Donor age, sex, ethnicity and CMV serostatus were compiled alongside the repertoire data. A later genetic analysis used genome-wide SNP genotypes for about 60% of the roughly 670 donors, treating that subset as a discovery cohort. Every discovery cohort repertoire had been produced on one sequencing platform. Class I and class II HLA loci were covered by the typing at four-digit resolution. The number of donors typed differed by locus, with about 629-640 for A, B, C, DRB1 and DQB1, more than 500 for DQA1, 600 to 610 for DPA1, and over 400 for DPB1. Four to six DR-DQ haplotypes were handled as single units for association and clustering because linkage in the cohort was strong. Among some 400 genotyped donors of the cohort, an average of around 240,000 unique TCR beta nucleotide sequences were sequenced per donor, around 20% of them non-productive.

What the study reported, not specific to this receptor: A later analysis found that TCR association rates varied across HLA loci, with DRB1 alleles showing the most associated TCRs and HLA-C alleles the fewest. The cohort was sequenced for TCR beta chains only, and without alpha or paired-chain data the features that could be detected were limited. A total of 150 or so TCR beta chains were listed by the study as associated with cytomegalovirus. In vitro tests confirmed that three of the cytomegalovirus-associated TCR beta chains recognize cytomegalovirus antigens. Because HLA typing was missing for some donors at each locus, association tests included only the typed subset. A further reported finding was that TCR beta sequences accurately predicted the HLA-A and HLA-B alleles for most subjects in the first cohort. The 87-base-pair reads could not distinguish some IMGT-functional V segments, including TRBV6-2 and TRBV6-3, so those segments were excluded. A cluster of highly shared sequence variants was judged likely to represent a technical artifact of the sequencing pipeline. A later analysis found that most CMV-associated TCR beta chains appeared HLA-restricted, with HLA associations seemingly driven largely by CMV exposure. A later analysis associated some 17,000 TCR beta sequences with specific HLA alleles at a false discovery rate of 0.05. Most TCR sequences were observed very rarely across donors, whereas some public TCRs were present in many individuals. A later genetic analysis associated a missense DCLRE1C variant with V-gene and J-gene trimming of TCR beta chains, and an independent cohort replicated the association. In an earlier analysis of approximately 590 of the donors, most TCR beta V segments appeared in productive rearrangements about 90% or about 30% of the time, broadly matching IMGT annotations. When HLA alleles, especially DR and DQ, strongly co-occurred, attributing TCR associations to individual alleles was difficult. According to the authors, the approach could potentially be generalized to other disease states and immunological phenotypes. A later analysis found that HLA-associated TCR beta chains were more clonally expanded and had lower generation probabilities than equally common non-associated chains. For the cohort, immune exposure information was limited to CMV serostatus. Sequencing depth was assumed to be roughly uniform across donors in the presence/absence analyses, though that assumption may not hold. According to a later analysis, parvovirus B19, influenza, CMV and Epstein-Barr virus appeared linked to several top co-occurrence clusters. Linkage disequilibrium might explain the correlated functional status among segregating V segments, but an unknown experimental factor could not be excluded. Compared with the roughly 700-donor mean, donors in an Asian-associated ancestry cluster had fewer N-insertions in productive TCRs, according to a later genetic analysis. The classifier was reported to diagnose cytomegalovirus status with high specificity and sensitivity in both the original and validation cohorts. Because counts were too low, roughly 18 rarely observed V segments, including chromosome 9 orphons, were left out of the earlier analysis of some 640 of the donors.

This TCR was sampled from a male donor in good health and CMV-seronegative. The sample comprised PBMCs. The chain was built from TRBV2 and TRBJ1-5, with TRBD1 matching 7 junction bases. The sequenced DNA: TGTGCCAGCACCCACCAAGCAGGGGGAGAGAGCAATCAGCCCCAGCATTTT. Its translation is CASTHQAGGESNQPQHF.